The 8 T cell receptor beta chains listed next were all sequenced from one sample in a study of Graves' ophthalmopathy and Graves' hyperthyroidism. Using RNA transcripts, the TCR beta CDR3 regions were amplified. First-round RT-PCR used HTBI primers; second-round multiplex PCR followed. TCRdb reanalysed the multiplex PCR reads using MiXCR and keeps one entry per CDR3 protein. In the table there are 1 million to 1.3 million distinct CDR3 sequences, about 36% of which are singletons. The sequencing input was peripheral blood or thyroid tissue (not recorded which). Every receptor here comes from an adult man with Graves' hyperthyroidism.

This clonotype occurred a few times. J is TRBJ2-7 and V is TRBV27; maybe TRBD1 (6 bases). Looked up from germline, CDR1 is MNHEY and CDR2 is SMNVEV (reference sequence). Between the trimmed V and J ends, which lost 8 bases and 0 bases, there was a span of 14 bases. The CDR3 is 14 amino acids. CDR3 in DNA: TGTGCCAGCCAACCTATGGACAGCTCCTACGAGCAGTACTTC. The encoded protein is CASQPMDSSYEQYF.

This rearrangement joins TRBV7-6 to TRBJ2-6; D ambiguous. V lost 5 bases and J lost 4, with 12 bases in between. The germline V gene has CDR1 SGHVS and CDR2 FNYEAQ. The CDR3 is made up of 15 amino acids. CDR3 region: CASSPQNTGANVLTF. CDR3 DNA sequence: TGTGCCAGCAGCCCACAGAACACCGGGGCCAACGTCCTGACTTTC.

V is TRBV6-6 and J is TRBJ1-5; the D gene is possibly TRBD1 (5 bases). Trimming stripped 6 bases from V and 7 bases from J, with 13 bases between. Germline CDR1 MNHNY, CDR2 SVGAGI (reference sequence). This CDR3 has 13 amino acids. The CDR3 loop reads CASRFLRDQPQHF. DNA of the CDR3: TGTGCCAGCAGATTCCTTCGGGACCAGCCCCAGCATTTT.

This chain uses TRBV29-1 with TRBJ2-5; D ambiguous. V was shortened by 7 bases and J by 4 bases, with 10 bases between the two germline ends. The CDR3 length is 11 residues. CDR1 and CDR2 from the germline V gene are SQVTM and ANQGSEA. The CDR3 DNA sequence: TGCAGCGGTGGAAGGTTAGAGACCCAGTACTTC. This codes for CSGGRLETQYF.

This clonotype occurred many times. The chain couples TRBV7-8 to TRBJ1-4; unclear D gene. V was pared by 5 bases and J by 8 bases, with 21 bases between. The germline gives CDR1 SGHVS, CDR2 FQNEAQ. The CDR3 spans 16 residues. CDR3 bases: TGTGCCAGCAGCCTCCCCGGGCCGGGAGGAGGAGAAAAACTGTTTTTT. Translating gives CASSLPGPGGGEKLFF.

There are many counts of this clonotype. The CDR3: CASSQSRVVVGRMNTEAFF. The CDR3 bases are TGTGCCAGCAGCCAAAGTCGGGTTGTTGTAGGACGGATGAACACTGAAGCTTTCTTT. The chain employs TRBV14 and TRBJ1-1; no firm D call. The CDR3 has 19 amino acids. Per the germline V gene, CDR1 is SGHDN and CDR2 is FVKESK. The V and J ends lost 2 bases and 0 bases respectively, with 22 bases between them.

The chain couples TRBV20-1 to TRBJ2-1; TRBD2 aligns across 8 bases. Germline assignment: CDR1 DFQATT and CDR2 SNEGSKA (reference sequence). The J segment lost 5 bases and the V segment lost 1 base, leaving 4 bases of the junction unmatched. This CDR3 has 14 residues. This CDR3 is CSARASGRNNEQFF. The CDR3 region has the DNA TGCAGTGCTAGAGCCAGCGGGAGAAACAATGAGCAGTTCTTC.

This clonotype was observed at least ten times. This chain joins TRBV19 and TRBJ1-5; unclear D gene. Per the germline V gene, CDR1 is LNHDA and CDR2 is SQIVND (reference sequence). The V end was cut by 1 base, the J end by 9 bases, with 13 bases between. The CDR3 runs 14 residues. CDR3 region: CASSIGAGSGPQHF. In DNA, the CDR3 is TGTGCCAGTAGTATAGGGGCAGGTTCAGGGCCCCAGCATTTT.